One and the same sample provided the 17 T cell receptor beta chains below, sequenced in a study of CD8 T cells in ankylosing spondylitis (dated by TCRdb to 2017 to 2019). To prepare the library, 5' RACE was applied. For sequencing, an Illumina HiSeq 2500 was employed. The public reads were reprocessed in TCRdb via fastp at Q25 and MiXCR, keeping in-frame beta chains. One record per CDR3 amino acid sequence lists the most common genes and DNA. The sample table shows fewer than 200,000 distinct CDR3 sequences, and roughly 20% are seen once. 4.3% of the sample is in the top ten clones. Input material: blood, either unsorted or a sorted T cell fraction (not recorded which). These receptors were taken from a male donor aged 5-29 years with ankylosing spondylitis or in good health (not recorded which). Donor details come from another sample of the same person, matched by shared clones.

This clonotype showed up many times. V and J are TRBV7-3 and TRBJ2-6; D is unresolved. V lost 5 bases, J lost 0 bases, and 8 bases lay in between. CDR1 SGHTA and CDR2 FQGTGA come from the germline V gene. The CDR3 has 15 residues. The CDR3 spells CASSVAHSGANVLTF. The CDR3, as DNA: TGTGCCAGCAGCGTCGCCCACTCTGGGGCCAACGTCCTGACTTTC.

This clonotype has ten or more counts. The chain links TRBV20-1 to TRBJ1-5, with D hard to call. The CDR3 length is 13 residues. Between the trimmed V and J ends, which lost 2 bases and 7 bases, there was a span of 12 bases. CDR1 and CDR2 (germline): DFQATT, SNEGSKA (reference sequence). CDR3 in amino acids: CSARPSGEQPQHF. CDR3 nucleotide sequence: TGCAGTGCTAGACCTAGCGGTGAGCAGCCCCAGCATTTT.

The gene calls are TRBV6-5 and TRBJ2-6; 7 bases are shared with TRBD1. The V segment lost 6 bases and the J segment 2 bases; nucleotides outside the gene matches: 4. The length of the CDR3 is 15 residues. The V gene's germline CDR1 is MNHEY and CDR2 SVGAGI. The CDR3, as DNA: TGTGCCAGCAGAACCGACAGGGCTGGGGCCAACGTCCTGACTTTC. This encodes CASRTDRAGANVLTF.

This clonotype was found many times. The chain couples TRBV25-1 to TRBJ1-1; D uncertain. CDR3 length: 12 residues. Trimming cost V 1 base and J 8 bases, with 8 bases left between them. Germline V gene data show CDR1 as MGHDK and CDR2 as SYGVNS. The CDR3, as DNA: TGTGCCAGCAGTGAATTGGTGGGGGAAGCTTTCTTT. Translated, it gives CASSELVGEAFF.

This clonotype was seen repeatedly, ten times or more. The chain couples TRBV18 to TRBJ1-1; 7 bases are shared with TRBD1. V gave up 0 bases and J gave up 3 bases; unmatched junction bases: 10. The CDR3 covers 17 residues. The germline V gene has CDR1 KGHSH and CDR2 LQKENI. The CDR3 DNA reads TGTGCCAGCTCACCACCGGGGACAGCCAACGTCCACACTGAAGCTTTCTTT. This codes for CASSPPGTANVHTEAFF.

This clonotype was counted many times. Here the CDR3 reads CASSSPGRINTGELFF. The CDR3 DNA sequence: TGTGCCAGCAGCTCGCCGGGACGGATAAACACCGGGGAGCTGTTTTTT. This chain uses TRBV5-4 with TRBJ2-2; D assignment may be TRBD1 or TRBD2 (5 bases each). Trimming removed 3 bases from V and 2 bases from J, with 14 bases in between. Germline V gene lookup returns CDR1 SGHNT and CDR2 YYREEE (reference sequence). The CDR3 sequence is 16 residues long.

The chain has TRBV6-6 and TRBJ1-5, with TRBD1 as a possible D gene (6 bases). The germline CDR1 and CDR2 sequences are MNHNY and SVGAGI (reference sequence). The CDR3 loop spans 15 amino acids. Trimming removed 4 bases at V and 0 bases at J, with 10 bases between. As DNA, the CDR3 is TGTGCCAGCAGTTCAGGGGAGCATAGCAATCAGCCCCAGCATTTT. Its translation: CASSSGEHSNQPQHF.

In this sample, this clonotype turned up many times. The V and J genes are TRBV12-3 or TRBV12-4 and TRBJ2-3; TRBD2 matches 9 bases. CDR3 length equals 15 residues. Trimming at V came to 8 bases and at J to 5 bases, leaving 11 bases not matched to a gene. CDR3 region: CASGYMAGGLDTQYF. In nucleotides, the CDR3 is TGTGCCAGCGGGTATATGGCGGGGGGGCTAGATACGCAGTATTTT.

This clonotype turned up a few times. The V gene is TRBV10-3, the J gene TRBJ2-3; D uncertain. Germline V CDR1 and CDR2: ENHRY, SYGVKD. Trimming left V 6 bases short and J 3 bases short, with 13 bases between. The CDR3 runs 14 residues. CDR3 protein: CAISAVSATDTQYF. The CDR3 bases are TGTGCCATCAGCGCCGTGAGCGCAACAGATACGCAGTATTTT.

Ten or more counts support this clonotype. The rearrangement joins TRBV12-3 or TRBV12-4 to TRBJ2-7; D may correspond to TRBD1 or TRBD2 (5 bases each). CDR3 length: 18 residues. V lost 11 bases and J 1 base, leaving 30 bases between the germline ends. CDR3 sequence (DNA): TGTGCCCGCCAAACACCCCGTTTTGCCCGGGACCTTTCCTACGAGCAGTACTTC. Its translation is CARQTPRFARDLSYEQYF.

This clonotype was seen repeatedly, ten times or more. The V gene is TRBV12-3 or TRBV12-4, the J gene TRBJ2-6; D remains unclear. V was shortened by 5 bases and J by 0 bases, with 11 bases between the two germline ends. The CDR3 contains 16 residues. The CDR3 nucleotides are TGTGCCAGCAGTCCAAGCTACCCCTCTGGGGCCAACGTCCTGACTTTC. It encodes CASSPSYPSGANVLTF.

The table lists this clonotype with many counts. This sequence joins TRBV21-1 and TRBJ1-3; the tabulated D call, TRBD1, remains unverified against the DNA. TRBV21-1 is designated a pseudogene. CDR3 length equals 15 residues. For the CDR3, the DNA is TGTGCCAGCAGCCCGATGACAGGGGGAGGAAACACCATATATTTT. Protein: CASSPMTGGGNTIYF.

This clonotype was detected many times. The chain joins TRBV18 to TRBJ2-1, with 10 bases identical to TRBD2. The length of the CDR3 is 16 residues. Germline V gene lookup returns CDR1 KGHSH and CDR2 LQKENI. Trimming took 6 bases from V and 3 from J; bases not matched to a gene: 8. CDR3 nucleotide sequence: TGTGCCAGCTCGGACGAGCGGGAGGGCCTCTACAATGAGCAGTTCTTC. This sequence encodes CASSDEREGLYNEQFF.

This chain connects TRBV2 to TRBJ2-2, with D possibly being TRBD2 (5 bases). The CDR3 sequence is 14 residues long. CDR1 is SNHLY and CDR2 is FYNNEI in the germline V gene. Trimming left V 11 bases short and J 2 bases short, with 15 bases between. DNA of the CDR3: TGTGCCTGCCGAGGGTCACGAAACACCGGGGAGCTGTTTTTT. Its protein product is CACRGSRNTGELFF.

This clonotype was observed at least ten times. The rearrangement links TRBV5-1 to TRBJ2-7; a weak D match, TRBD1 (6 bases). The CDR3 has 15 residues. Germline V lookup: CDR1 SGHRS, CDR2 YFSETQ. The V end lost 3 bases, the J end lost 9 bases, and 22 bases lay between the germline ends. The CDR3 coding sequence is TGCGCCAGCAGCTCGGGCGACAGGATGGGGCATGGGCAGTACTTC. This sequence encodes CASSSGDRMGHGQYF.

This clonotype was seen many times. The chain has TRBV29-1 and TRBJ2-4; perhaps TRBD1 as D (6 bases). The CDR3 contains 15 residues. Trimming left V 4 bases short and J 0 bases short, with 13 bases between. Germline V lookup: CDR1 SQVTM, CDR2 ANQGSEA. The CDR3 is CSVVIGTLAKNIQYF. The CDR3 coding sequence is TGCAGCGTTGTAATCGGGACATTAGCCAAAAACATTCAGTACTTC. The variable domain in full, with the rest retrieved from reference TRBV29-1 and TRBJ2-4, is SAVISQKPSRDICQRGTSLTIQCQVDSQVTMMFWYRQQPGQSLTLIATANQGSEATYESGFVIDKFPISRPNLTFSTLTVSNMSPEDSSIYLCSVVIGTLAKNIQYFGAGTRLSVL.

Many counts were recorded for this clonotype. DNA for the CDR3: TGTGCCAGCAGCTCTCGGACTAGCGGTTACAATGAGCAGTTCTTC. Amino acid sequence: CASSSRTSGYNEQFF. The V gene is TRBV11-2, the J gene TRBJ2-1, with 10 positions matching TRBD2. Germline trimming cut 4 bases from V and 4 bases from J; bases unmatched to any gene: 4. The CDR3 length is 15 residues. CDR1 and CDR2 (germline): SGHAT, FQNNGV.